Following are 13 T cell receptor beta chains from one sample sequenced in a study of T cell responses to AZD1222 COVID-19 vaccine. Repertoires were generated with immunoSEQ multiplex PCR, while TCRdb's copy carries only in-frame clones and drops some. The table has around 150,000 clones, approximately 93% seen once. Sequenced material: peripheral blood, taken 28 days after the second AZD1222 dose. These receptors came from an adult who received the AZD1222 COVID-19 vaccine.

This chain links TRBV3-1 (or the pseudogene TRBV3-2) with TRBJ1-5; D is unresolved. Per germline, CDR1 LGHDT and CDR2 YNNKEL (reference sequence). Trimming stripped 0 bases from V and 0 bases from J, with 6 bases between. The CDR3 is made up of 15 amino acids. CDR3 amino acids: CASSQDLYSNQPQHF. The CDR3 coding sequence is TGTGCCAGCAGCCAAGATCTCTATAGCAATCAGCCCCAGCATTTT.

The V and J genes are TRBV14 and TRBJ2-1; 7 bases line up with TRBD1. Losses at the gene ends were 1 base for V and 12 bases for J; bases not matched to a gene: 6. The CDR3 is 13 amino acids. CDR1 is SGHDN and CDR2 is FVKESK in the germline V gene. The CDR3 DNA follows: TGTGCCAGCAGCCAAGTAGGGGGCCCCGGGCAGTTCTTC. Translation gives CASSQVGGPGQFF.

V usage is TRBV19 and J usage is TRBJ1-3, with D possibly matching TRBD1 (6 bases). The CDR3 loop spans 14 amino acids. Germline V gene data show CDR1 as LNHDA and CDR2 as SQIVND (reference sequence). Trimming removed 6 bases at V and 0 bases at J, with 9 bases between. The CDR3 nucleotides read TGTGCCAGTAGCCAGGGGAGCTCTGGAAACACCATATATTTT. Translation gives CASSQGSSGNTIYF.

This sequence joins TRBV19 and TRBJ1-1, with 9 bases lining up with TRBD1. Germline assignment: CDR1 LNHDA and CDR2 SQIVND (reference sequence). V was clipped by 5 bases and J by 4 bases; unmatched bases: 5. This CDR3 has 14 amino acids. The CDR3 region has the DNA TGTGCCAGTAGTGCCGGGACAGGGACCACTGAAGCTTTCTTT. It translates to CASSAGTGTTEAFF.

The J gene is TRBJ1-1, the V gene TRBV12-3 or TRBV12-4; no firm D call. This CDR3 has 13 amino acids. Deletions cut 4 bases from V and 3 bases from J, with 9 bases between. CDR3 coding DNA: TGTGCCAGCAGTTCGAGGGCCGACACTGAAGCTTTCTTT. The encoded protein is CASSSRADTEAFF.

The rearrangement uses TRBV27 and TRBJ2-2; D ambiguous. Germline CDR1 is MNHEY and CDR2 is SMNVEV (reference sequence). V dropped 2 bases and J dropped 0 bases, with 4 bases sitting between them. The CDR3 length is 14 residues. CDR3 in DNA: TGTGCCAGCAGTTTAGTGTCGAACACCGGGGAGCTGTTTTTT. It is translated as CASSLVSNTGELFF.

The chain carries TRBV6-1 and TRBJ2-7; 16 nucleotides agree with TRBD2. The junction had 2 bases not matched to a gene; V was cut back by 4 bases and J by 2 bases. This CDR3 has 16 residues. Per the germline V gene, CDR1 is MNHNS and CDR2 is SASEGT. CDR3 in amino acids: CASSVGTSGGAYEQYF. The CDR3 DNA reads TGTGCCAGCAGTGTAGGGACTAGCGGGGGGGCCTACGAGCAGTACTTC.

This clone occurred a few times. The chain uses TRBV7-2 and TRBJ2-7, with 11 bases identical to TRBD2. This CDR3 has 15 residues. In germline, CDR1 is SGHTA, CDR2 FQGNSA. J gave up 0 bases and V 5 bases, and 3 bases lay outside the gene matches. The CDR3 bases are TGTGCCAGCAGCACGACTAGCGGGGTCTCCTACGAGCAGTACTTC. Protein: CASSTTSGVSYEQYF.

This clone was picked up one time. The chain recombines TRBV7-2 with TRBJ1-1; the D is unclear. The V and J ends lost 5 bases and 0 bases respectively, with 7 bases between them. The CDR3 length is 13 residues. CDR1 and CDR2 from the germline V gene are SGHTA and FQGNSA. The CDR3 sequence is CASSPQMNTEAFF. DNA for the CDR3: TGTGCCAGCAGCCCGCAGATGAACACTGAAGCTTTCTTT.

The gene calls are TRBV28 and TRBJ2-3; weak D call: TRBD2 (6 bases). CDR3 size: 16 residues. The germline CDR1 and CDR2 sequences are MDHEN and SYDVKM. The V and J ends lost 7 bases and 2 bases respectively, with 19 bases between them. CDR3 region: CASTSVAGPSTDTQYF. For the CDR3, the DNA is TGTGCCAGCACCTCGGTGGCGGGACCATCCACAGATACGCAGTATTTT.

The chain uses TRBV24-1 and TRBJ2-7; D possibly uses TRBD1 or TRBD2 (5 bases each). Germline values: CDR1 KGHDR, CDR2 SFDVKD. The V end was cut by 5 bases, the J end by 8 bases, with 36 bases between. The CDR3 runs to 20 residues. CDR3 loop: CATSAAGRDLPGLPPRKQYF. CDR3 DNA: TGTGCCACCAGTGCCGCAGGAAGGGACCTACCCGGCCTTCCTCCTCGAAAGCAGTACTTC.

CDR3 region: CASSHYEGLAGRNTGELFF. In DNA form, the CDR3 reads TGTGCCAGCAGCCATTATGAGGGACTAGCGGGGAGGAACACCGGGGAGCTGTTTTTT. The genes are TRBV14 and TRBJ2-2, with 13 bases lining up with TRBD2. This CDR3 comprises 19 residues. J gave up 1 base and V 3 bases, and 8 bases lay outside the gene matches. In germline, CDR1 is SGHDN, CDR2 FVKESK. The full variable domain, with the rest looked up from reference TRBV14 and TRBJ2-2, is EAGVTQFPSHSVIEKGQTVTLRCDPISGHDNLYWYRRVMGKEIKFLLHFVKESKQDESGMPNNRFLAERTGGTYSTLKVQPAELEDSGVYFCASSHYEGLAGRNTGELFFGEGSRLTVL.

The rearrangement uses TRBV19 and TRBJ2-7; weak D call: TRBD2 (6 bases). Trimming cost V 1 base and J 5 bases, with 12 bases left between them. The CDR3 has 14 residues. Germline CDR1 is LNHDA and CDR2 is SQIVND (reference sequence). The CDR3 DNA reads as TGTGCCAGTAGTATAGCGGGGGAGTCCCACGAGCAGTACTTC. Translating gives CASSIAGESHEQYF. Full variable domain (outside the CDR3, taken from reference TRBV19 and TRBJ2-7): DGGITQSPKYLFRKEGQNVTLSCEQNLNHDAMYWYRQDPGQGLRLIYYSQIVNDFQKGDIAEGYSVSREKKESFPLTVTSAQKNPTAFYLCASSIAGESHEQYFGPGTRLTVT.